Included here is one TCR beta chain sequence, with context. Its antigen remains undetermined. Within one base of it there is no much larger clone, and no base qualities were kept. These data come from a study of blood T cell repertoires in COVID-19 (dated by TCRdb to 2018 to 2020). Broadly, across the study: Samples covering the acute and convalescent phases of COVID-19 were provided by collaborators in the United States, Italy and Spain. Where HLA class I and class II types were available, the types were taken from metadata supplied by the sample provider, not from assay-based typing. The prospective study material was composed of cDNA or gDNA derived from T cells, B-cell-depleted T cells, or PBMCs. Samples were obtained from the ongoing ImmuneRACE study (first 160 participants) and from over a thousand subjects provided by 6 global collaborators. Deeply sampled blood TCRbeta repertoires from subjects exposed to, actively infected with, or recovered from COVID-19 were included in the dataset. The sample metadata nearly always contained a de-identified subject ID, COVID-19 status, age in years and sex. The repertoires were released in a freely available public database meant as a resource for research on the immune response to SARS-CoV-2. The research as a whole found: The quantity of clinical and demographic metadata differed by source and by participant and was supplied without curation.

The immunoSEQ Assay, a bias-controlled multiplex PCR, was used to amplify TCRbeta CDR3 regions from genomic DNA. On the authors' methods: The number of nucleated cells in each sample was estimated by amplification of reference gene primers within the assay. To quantify the absolute abundance of each unique TCRbeta CDR3 rearrangement, sequence reads were collapsed and filtered. For each sample, productive Simpson clonality was calculated by taking the square root of Simpson's diversity index across productive rearrangements. TCRdb re-hosts the immuneACCESS table, in-frame sequences only. Its copies lack some clones; in the studies checked, an unresolved V gene accounts for under half of them, and the cause for the rest is not known. That table is the source of V, J and clone size, and D and trimming were worked out from the DNA. The table for this sample lists roughly 9,600 clones; 80% to 85% of them were counted only once. Of the sample, about a quarter is held by the ten largest clones.

Inclusive of the bounding cysteine and phenylalanine, the CDR3 is 13 residues long. Only CDR3 DNA remains: 39 bases, in frame from the first base. As encoded in the germline V gene, CDR1 is SGDLS while CDR2 is YYNGEE. Trimming at the junction amounts to 4 bases on V and 13 bases on J, and the germline ends lie 18 bases apart. Whole blood was collected in K2EDTA tubes by collaborating institutions according to the institutions' own protocols. For TCRbeta analysis, collaborators shipped samples as frozen whole blood, isolated PBMCs, or DNA extracted from either of those sample types. The sequence came from a man aged 55-75 years with active COVID-19. Recombination joined TRBV9 with TRBJ2-1; TRBD2 is a weak D gene call, 6 bases matching. Sequencing used peripheral blood. For the CDR3, the sequence is CASSPPGLSDQFF. In nucleotides, the sequence is TGTGCCAGCAGCCCCCCGGGACTTTCGGATCAGTTCTTC.